The rows below give T cell receptor beta chains drawn from one sample of a study of liver allograft versus peripheral blood T cells. One entry per CDR3 protein, called by TCRdb with MiXCR from the reads. The repertoire holds over 10,000 distinct CDR3 sequences, with approximately 17% as singletons. The receptors stem from a human patient who had a liver transplant. The graft donor may have given rise to some T cells. Both conserved end residues are part of each CDR3. Fields, in order: clone size, V gene, D gene, J gene, CDR3 protein, CDR3 DNA. The D gene is left open where the match is weak. Clone size is not always given. Where it is, it says once, few, many or a class for expanded clones.

size: .; V: TRBV7-9; D: .; J: TRBJ2-3; CDR3: CASSLGVDTQYF; DNA: TGTGCCAGCAGCTTAGGGGTGGATACGCAGTATTTT
size: medium-sized; V: TRBV30; D: TRBD2; J: TRBJ2-1; CDR3: CAWSGDLAGGRNEQFF; DNA: TGTGCCTGGAGTGGAGACCTAGCGGGAGGGAGGAATGAGCAGTTCTTC
size: many; V: TRBV24-1; D: TRBD1; J: TRBJ2-1; CDR3: CATSDTRTGGYNEQFF; DNA: TGTGCCACCAGTGACACCCGGACAGGGGGCTACAATGAGCAGTTCTTC
size: many; V: TRBV28; D: .; J: TRBJ1-6; CDR3: CATDSTANSPLHF; DNA: TGTGCCACCGACAGCACCGCTAATTCACCCCTCCACTTT
size: few; V: TRBV9; D: .; J: TRBJ2-7; CDR3: CASSPFSQARTFREQYF; DNA: TGTGCCAGCAGCCCCTTTAGCCAGGCTAGGACCTTTAGGGAGCAGTACTTC
size: few; V: TRBV6-2/TRBV6-3; D: .; J: TRBJ1-4; CDR3: CASSYSETATNEKLFF; DNA: TGTGCCAGCAGTTACTCGGAGACAGCAACTAATGAAAAACTGTTTTTT
size: many; V: TRBV19; D: .; J: TRBJ1-2; CDR3: CASSMVASRSTF; DNA: TGTGCCAGTAGTATGGTGGCCTCCCGGAGCACCTTC
size: few; V: TRBV12-3/TRBV12-4; D: .; J: TRBJ2-7; CDR3: CASSFRAAYEQYF; DNA: TGTGCCAGCAGTTTTCGGGCGGCCTACGAGCAGTACTTC
size: few; V: TRBV6-1; D: TRBD2; J: TRBJ2-5; CDR3: CASRHTSGVAETQYF; DNA: TGTGCCAGCAGGCATACTAGCGGGGTGGCAGAGACCCAGTACTTC
size: medium-sized; V: TRBV19; D: TRBD1; J: TRBJ2-6; CDR3: CASIPGTGFSGANVLTF; DNA: TGTGCCAGTATCCCCGGGACAGGTTTCTCTGGGGCCAACGTCCTGACTTTC
size: many; V: TRBV6-5; D: TRBD1; J: TRBJ2-7; CDR3: CASSRTGTGSREQYF; DNA: TGTGCCAGCAGTCGCACCGGGACAGGCTCTCGCGAGCAGTACTTC
size: .; V: TRBV5-6; D: .; J: TRBJ1-4; CDR3: CASSGTNEKLFF; DNA: TGTGCCAGCAGCGGTACTAATGAAAAACTGTTTTTT
size: medium-sized; V: TRBV7-2; D: .; J: TRBJ1-2; CDR3: CASIQDWSVNYGYTF; DNA: TGTGCCAGCATCCAGGACTGGAGCGTGAACTATGGCTACACCTTC
size: medium-sized; V: TRBV27; D: .; J: TRBJ1-2; CDR3: CASSPGAGRGYTF; DNA: TGTGCCAGCAGTCCTGGGGCGGGCAGGGGCTACACCTTC
size: .; V: TRBV6-5; D: .; J: TRBJ1-2; CDR3: CASSTGSRGGYTF; DNA: TGTGCCAGCAGCACCGGGAGCCGAGGGGGCTACACCTTC
size: many; V: TRBV19; D: .; J: TRBJ2-5; CDR3: CASSIGQETQYF; DNA: TGTGCCAGTAGTATAGGACAAGAGACCCAGTACTTC
size: medium-sized; V: TRBV18; D: .; J: TRBJ1-1; CDR3: CASSRKTGNTDAFF; DNA: TGTGCCAGCTCACGAAAAACAGGAAACACTGACGCTTTCTTT
size: medium-sized; V: TRBV18; D: .; J: TRBJ2-2; CDR3: CASSMTDYSSTGELFF; DNA: TGTGCCAGCTCCATGACGGACTATTCGAGCACCGGGGAGCTGTTTTTT
size: .; V: TRBV12-3/TRBV12-4; D: TRBD1; J: TRBJ2-7; CDR3: CASSLQAGGTYEQYF; DNA: TGTGCCAGCAGTTTACAGGCAGGGGGTACCTACGAGCAGTACTTC
size: .; V: TRBV11-2; D: .; J: TRBJ1-6; CDR3: CASSLAVNSPLHF; DNA: TGTGCCAGCAGCCTAGCGGTGAATTCACCCCTCCACTTT
size: few; V: TRBV7-9; D: .; J: TRBJ2-3; CDR3: CASSLSLIGDTQYF; DNA: TGTGCCAGCAGCTTATCCCTCATCGGGGATACGCAGTATTTT
size: few; V: TRBV20-1; D: TRBD2; J: TRBJ2-1; CDR3: CSARVTAGGLNAYNEQFF; DNA: TGCAGTGCTAGAGTTACAGCGGGAGGACTTAACGCCTACAATGAGCAGTTCTTC
size: many; V: TRBV7-9; D: .; J: TRBJ1-1; CDR3: CASSQGFVTTEAFF; DNA: TGTGCCAGCAGCCAGGGATTCGTTACCACTGAAGCTTTCTTT
size: .; V: TRBV5-4; D: .; J: TRBJ1-4; CDR3: CASSLGKLNEKLFF; DNA: TGTGCCAGCAGCTTGGGCAAGCTCAATGAAAAACTGTTTTTT
size: few; V: TRBV12-3/TRBV12-4; D: .; J: TRBJ1-2; CDR3: CASGNAGNYGYTF; DNA: TGTGCCAGCGGCAATGCAGGGAACTATGGCTACACCTTC
size: many; V: TRBV6-2/TRBV6-3; D: TRBD2; J: TRBJ2-1; CDR3: CASSYKRGVHNEQFF; DNA: TGTGCCAGCAGTTACAAGCGGGGGGTCCACAATGAGCAGTTCTTC
size: .; V: TRBV20-1; D: .; J: TRBJ1-6; CDR3: CSARDPGQNSPLHF; DNA: TGCAGTGCTAGAGACCCCGGACAGAATTCACCCCTCCACTTT
size: .; V: TRBV5-4; D: .; J: TRBJ2-5; CDR3: CASQGGRETQYF; DNA: TGTGCCTCCCAAGGGGGGAGGGAGACCCAGTACTTC
size: medium-sized; V: TRBV6-1; D: .; J: TRBJ1-1; CDR3: CASRRTTGGGTEAFF; DNA: TGTGCCAGCAGACGAACCACAGGCGGTGGAACTGAAGCTTTCTTT
size: many; V: TRBV27; D: .; J: TRBJ2-2; CDR3: CASISSPTGELFF; DNA: TGTGCCAGCATCTCTAGTCCCACCGGGGAGCTGTTTTTT
size: few; V: TRBV7-2; D: .; J: TRBJ2-1; CDR3: CASSSFMGFNEQFF; DNA: TGTGCCAGCAGCTCCTTTATGGGCTTCAATGAGCAGTTCTTC
size: .; V: TRBV24-1; D: TRBD1; J: TRBJ2-1; CDR3: CATSDTRTGVQFF; DNA: TGTGCCACCAGTGACACCCGGACAGGGGTGCAGTTCTTC
size: medium-sized; V: TRBV29-1; D: .; J: TRBJ2-2; CDR3: CSVGRNTGELFF; DNA: TGCAGCGTTGGAAGGAACACCGGGGAGCTGTTTTTT
size: many; V: TRBV5-4; D: .; J: TRBJ2-5; CDR3: CASSLLGETQYF; DNA: TGTGCCAGCAGCTTGTTGGGAGAGACCCAGTACTTC
size: few; V: TRBV6-5; D: TRBD1; J: TRBJ2-7; CDR3: CASSYSNTGGRVRSYEQYF; DNA: TGTGCCAGCAGTTACTCGAATACAGGGGGCAGGGTCAGGTCCTACGAGCAGTACTTC
size: few; V: TRBV12-3/TRBV12-4; D: .; J: TRBJ1-1; CDR3: CASKEGKNTEAFF; DNA: TGTGCCAGCAAGGAGGGAAAAAACACTGAAGCTTTCTTT
size: .; V: TRBV7-9; D: TRBD2; J: TRBJ2-7; CDR3: CATLTSGGQGEQYF; DNA: TGTGCCACCCTCACTAGCGGGGGGCAGGGGGAGCAGTACTTC